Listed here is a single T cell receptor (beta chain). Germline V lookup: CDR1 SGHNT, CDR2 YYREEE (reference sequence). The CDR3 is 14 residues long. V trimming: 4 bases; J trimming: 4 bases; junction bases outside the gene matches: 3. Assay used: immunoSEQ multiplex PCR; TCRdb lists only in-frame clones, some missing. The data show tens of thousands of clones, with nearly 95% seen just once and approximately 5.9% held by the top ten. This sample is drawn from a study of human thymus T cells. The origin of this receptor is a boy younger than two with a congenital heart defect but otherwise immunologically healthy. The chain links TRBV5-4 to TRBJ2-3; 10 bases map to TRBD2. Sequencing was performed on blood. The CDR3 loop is CASSLGLAPDTQYF. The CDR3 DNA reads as TGTGCCAGCAGCCTGGGACTAGCGCCAGATACGCAGTATTTT.